Listed below are T cell receptor beta chains from one sample, sequenced in a study of blood T cell repertoires in COVID-19. TCRdb's copy holds only in-frame clones and misses some; the assay was immunoSEQ multiplex PCR. Here the sample spans about 170,000 clones, approximately 79% being singletons. Sequences were obtained from peripheral blood. The receptors shown here come from a woman of 80 years or more with acute or convalescent COVID-19. Each CDR3 is given with its conserved first and last residue. D genes are given only for firm matches. Clone size is stated in some rows and not others, as once, few, many or a class when expanded.

>.|TRBV9|TRBJ2-3|.
TGTGCCAGCAGTCGCCTAGCGTATAGCACAGATACGCAGTATTTT
CASSRLAYSTDTQYF
>TRBD2|TRBV10-2|TRBJ2-7|few
TGCGCCAGCCGGCTAGCGGGAGGTGACGAGCAGTACTTC
CASRLAGGDEQYF
>.|TRBV7-2|TRBJ2-7|.
TGTGCCAGCAGCTCCGGACTCGGGTTCTACGAGCAGTACTTC
CASSSGLGFYEQYF
>TRBD1|TRBV4-1|TRBJ1-2|.
TGCGCCAGCAGACTGATTGGGACAGGCTATATTAACTATGGCTACACCTTC
CASRLIGTGYINYGYTF
>TRBD1|TRBV19|TRBJ1-5|.
TGTGCCAGTAGTTTACAGGGGGCCGGCAATCAGCCCCAGCATTTT
CASSLQGAGNQPQHF
>.|TRBV28|TRBJ2-7|.
TGTGCCAGCAGTGCCCCCGGGAGTCGAAACGAGCAGTACTTC
CASSAPGSRNEQYF
>TRBD2|TRBV9|TRBJ2-1|.
TGTGCCAGCAGCCCGAGGGGACGGGAGGATGGGAATGAGCAGTTCTTC
CASSPRGREDGNEQFF
>TRBD1|TRBV5-8|TRBJ1-2|.
TGTGCCAGCAGCACAGACAGGGCCTATGGCTACACCTTC
CASSTDRAYGYTF
>.|TRBV3-1/TRBV3-2|TRBJ2-7|.
TGTGCCAGCAGCCCATGGGGCAGCTCCTACGAGCAGTACTTC
CASSPWGSSYEQYF
>TRBD2|TRBV28|TRBJ2-1|few
TGTGCCAGCCGACACACTCCGGGACTAGCGGGAGGGAGCTCCTACAATGAGCAGTTCTTC
CASRHTPGLAGGSSYNEQFF
>.|TRBV7-9|TRBJ1-1|.
TGTGCCAGCAGCGCCCCGGGGTGGACTGAAGCTTTCTTT
CASSAPGWTEAFF
>.|TRBV7-2|TRBJ2-1|.
TGTGCCAGCAGCTTATTTGGGGCGGGGGCGAGCAATGAGCAGTTCTTC
CASSLFGAGASNEQFF
>TRBD2|TRBV5-1|TRBJ2-1|.
TGCGCCAGCAGCTTGAATTGGGCTAGCGGGCAATCTATAGGCTCCTACAATGAGCAGTTCTTC
CASSLNWASGQSIGSYNEQFF
>TRBD2|TRBV19|TRBJ2-1|.
TGTGCCAGTAGTATACGGGCTGTTTATACTAGCGGGAGCGGGAATGAGCAGTTCTTC
CASSIRAVYTSGSGNEQFF
>.|TRBV7-8|TRBJ2-7|.
TGTGCCAGCAGCTTTGGAGGGGACCACGAGCAGTACTTC
CASSFGGDHEQYF
>.|TRBV3-1/TRBV3-2|TRBJ1-5|.
TGTGCCAGCAGCCCGTGGGGGCAAAATCAGCCCCAGCATTTT
CASSPWGQNQPQHF
>.|TRBV5-6|TRBJ1-4|.
TGTGCCAGCAGCAGTGGTTTTGGAGGGGCAGGGAGTGAAAAACTGTTTTTT
CASSSGFGGAGSEKLFF
>TRBD2|TRBV3-1/TRBV3-2|TRBJ2-1|.
TGTGCCAGCAGCCCGTGGGGGACTAGCGGAACCTACAATGAGCAGTTCTTC
CASSPWGTSGTYNEQFF
>.|TRBV27|TRBJ2-2|.
TGTGCCAGCAGTACGCAGTACCGGGACTCCCTCCGGGAGCTGTTTTTT
CASSTQYRDSLRELFF
>.|TRBV4-1|TRBJ1-4|.
TGCGCCAGCAGCCTTCCATATGAAAAACTGTTTTTT
CASSLPYEKLFF
>.|TRBV7-3|TRBJ2-2|.
TGTGCCAGCAGCTTACGACTAGGAGCCACTTACACCGGGGAGCTGTTTTTT
CASSLRLGATYTGELFF
>TRBD1|TRBV23-1|TRBJ2-3|.
TGCGCCAGCAGTCATCGGGACAGGGGGCGGCTAGCAGTTTTCACAGATACGCAGTATTTT
CASSHRDRGRLAVFTDTQYF
>TRBD1|TRBV12-5|TRBJ2-1|.
TGTGCTAGTGGTTTGGCCCCGGGACAGGGGTACAATGAGCAGTTCTTC
CASGLAPGQGYNEQFF
>TRBD2|TRBV28|TRBJ2-7|.
TGTGCCAGCAGGCTTAGCGGGGGGTCCTACGAGCAGTACTTC
CASRLSGGSYEQYF
>TRBD2|TRBV28|TRBJ2-3|once
TGTGCCAGCAGTTTATCCCTAGCGGGAGCAGATACGCAGTATTTT
CASSLSLAGADTQYF
>.|TRBV19|TRBJ1-5|.
TGTGCCAGTAGTATACAGGGTAATAGGGAGCCCCAGCATTTT
CASSIQGNREPQHF
>TRBD1|TRBV20-1|TRBJ1-5|.
TGCAGTGCTAGTCCCCCAGGGGGTAATTATCAGCCCCAGCATTTT
CSASPPGGNYQPQHF
>.|TRBV28|TRBJ1-5|.
TGTGCCAGCAGTCCCAGAGGGGTCCGACAGGTCATTCAGCCCCAGCATTTT
CASSPRGVRQVIQPQHF
>.|TRBV7-3|TRBJ1-1|.
TGTGCCAGCAGCTCACAGGGTGATGAAGCTTTCTTT
CASSSQGDEAFF
>.|TRBV5-1|TRBJ2-5|.
TGCGCCAGCAGCCTCTCCCAGGGGCGCGGGGAGACCCAGTACTTC
CASSLSQGRGETQYF
>.|TRBV9|TRBJ1-2|.
TGTGCCAGCAGCCCCACAGGGTCCGCTGAATTC
CASSPTGSAEF
>TRBD1|TRBV27|TRBJ1-5|few
TGTGCCAGCAGTTCTCCAGGGGGCGGCAATCAGCCCCAGCATTTT
CASSSPGGGNQPQHF
>.|TRBV10-3|TRBJ1-3|.
TGTGCCATCAGTCGAAAGTCGGAGGACACCATATATTTT
CAISRKSEDTIYF
>.|TRBV3-1/TRBV3-2|TRBJ2-3|.
TGTGCCAGCACCGGGGGACGGAGGGTCACAGATACGCAGTATTTT
CASTGGRRVTDTQYF
>.|TRBV6-5|TRBJ1-4|.
TGTGCCAGCGGGACACCTAATGAAAAACTGTTTTTT
CASGTPNEKLFF
>.|TRBV5-6|TRBJ1-1|.
TGTGCCAGCAGCTTGGAAAGCTGGACTGAAGCTTTCTTT
CASSLESWTEAFF
>.|TRBV5-1|TRBJ1-3|few
TGCGCCAGCAGCCAATGGGAGGGAAACACCATATATTTT
CASSQWEGNTIYF
>.|TRBV5-8|TRBJ2-3|.
TGTGCCAGCAGCTTGGGGGTGCGGTCCACAGATACGCAGTATTTT
CASSLGVRSTDTQYF
>.|TRBV9|TRBJ2-6|few
TGTGCCAGCAGCGGGTACCGGGAGAGGTCTGGGGCCAACGTCCTGACTTTC
CASSGYRERSGANVLTF
>.|TRBV7-2|TRBJ2-7|.
TGTGCCAGCAGCAAAATAGCGGACCTGTACGAGCAGTACTTC
CASSKIADLYEQYF
>TRBD1|TRBV2|TRBJ1-1|.
TGTGCCAGCAGAGGAACAGGGGGGAGAGCTTTCTTT
CASRGTGGRAFF
>.|TRBV3-1/TRBV3-2|TRBJ1-2|.
TGTGCCAGCAGCCAAGATACCACAGGGACGGGAGGCTACACCTTC
CASSQDTTGTGGYTF
>.|TRBV14|TRBJ2-1|few
TGTGCCAGCAGCCAAGGTCAAGGACTTCTGTACAATGAGCAGTTCTTC
CASSQGQGLLYNEQFF
>.|TRBV10-3|TRBJ1-1|.
TGTGCCATCAGTGAGACGGGAGTCGCTTTCTTT
CAISETGVAFF
>TRBD1|TRBV4-1|TRBJ1-1|.
TGCGCCAGCAGTCCTGGGTCGGGACAGGGGAACACTGAAGCTTTCTTT
CASSPGSGQGNTEAFF
>TRBD2|TRBV5-1|TRBJ2-1|few
TGCGCCAGCAGCCCCTGGACTAGCGACACATACAATGAGCAGTTCTTC
CASSPWTSDTYNEQFF
>TRBD1|TRBV6-6|TRBJ1-2|.
TGTGCCAGCAGTTACTCAGGACAGGGGCCCGGCTACACCTTC
CASSYSGQGPGYTF
>TRBD1|TRBV10-2|TRBJ2-7|.
TGCGCCAGCAGCGGGACAGGGATCGAGCAGTACTTC
CASSGTGIEQYF
>.|TRBV29-1|TRBJ2-3|.
TGCAGCGTCGACGATAGGACAGTATTAACTAGCACAGATACGCAGTATTTT
CSVDDRTVLTSTDTQYF
>TRBD2|TRBV7-2|TRBJ2-1|.
TGTGCCAGCAGCCTTATGCTGGCTAGCGGGAGCAATGAGCAGTTCTTC
CASSLMLASGSNEQFF
>.|TRBV5-1|TRBJ1-2|.
TGCGCCAGCAGCTTGTCGTCAGGGGCGTCTAACCCCTATGGCTACACCTTC
CASSLSSGASNPYGYTF
>TRBD1|TRBV19|TRBJ1-5|.
TGTGCCAGATCGACCGGGACAGGGAGGGATCAGCCCCAGCATTTT
CARSTGTGRDQPQHF
>.|TRBV5-1|TRBJ1-1|.
TGCGCCAGCAGCTTTCAGGGCCACACTGAAGCTTTCTTT
CASSFQGHTEAFF
>.|TRBV10-2|TRBJ1-5|.
TGCGCCAGCAGTGATGCCACAGGGACTATCAAGCCCCAGCATTTT
CASSDATGTIKPQHF
>TRBD1|TRBV28|TRBJ1-5|.
TGTGCCAGCAGGCGACAGGGGGCCAGCAATCAGCCCCAGCATTTT
CASRRQGASNQPQHF
>TRBD1|TRBV7-9|TRBJ2-7|.
TGTGCCAGCAGCTTAGCGTTGGACAGGGTCCACGAGCAGTACTTC
CASSLALDRVHEQYF
>TRBD1|TRBV11-2|TRBJ1-6|.
TGTGCCAGCAGCTCTTACAGGGGGAGGTATTCACCCCTCCACTTT
CASSSYRGRYSPLHF